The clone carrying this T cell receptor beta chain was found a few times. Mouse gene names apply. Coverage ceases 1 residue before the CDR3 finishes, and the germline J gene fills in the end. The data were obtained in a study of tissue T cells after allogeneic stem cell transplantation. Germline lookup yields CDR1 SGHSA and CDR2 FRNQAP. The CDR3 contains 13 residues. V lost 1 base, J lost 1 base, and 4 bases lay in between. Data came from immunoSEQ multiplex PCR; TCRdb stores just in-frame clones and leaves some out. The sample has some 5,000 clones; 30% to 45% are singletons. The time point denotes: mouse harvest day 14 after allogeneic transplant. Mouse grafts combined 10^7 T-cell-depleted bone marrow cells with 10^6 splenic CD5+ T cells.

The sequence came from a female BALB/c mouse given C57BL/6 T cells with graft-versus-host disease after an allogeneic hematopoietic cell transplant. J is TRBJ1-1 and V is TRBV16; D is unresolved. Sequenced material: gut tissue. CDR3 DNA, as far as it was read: TGTGCAAGCAGCTTAGTCGGGAACACAGAAGTCTTC. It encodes CASSLVGNTEVF. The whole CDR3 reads CASSLVGNTEVFF. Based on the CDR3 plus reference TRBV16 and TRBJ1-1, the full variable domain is NAGVIQTPRHKVTGKGQEATLWCEPISGHSAVFWYRQTIVQGLEFLTYFRNQAPIDDSGMPKERFSAQMPNQSHSTLKIQSTQPQDSAVYLCASSLVGNTEVFFGKGTRLTVV.